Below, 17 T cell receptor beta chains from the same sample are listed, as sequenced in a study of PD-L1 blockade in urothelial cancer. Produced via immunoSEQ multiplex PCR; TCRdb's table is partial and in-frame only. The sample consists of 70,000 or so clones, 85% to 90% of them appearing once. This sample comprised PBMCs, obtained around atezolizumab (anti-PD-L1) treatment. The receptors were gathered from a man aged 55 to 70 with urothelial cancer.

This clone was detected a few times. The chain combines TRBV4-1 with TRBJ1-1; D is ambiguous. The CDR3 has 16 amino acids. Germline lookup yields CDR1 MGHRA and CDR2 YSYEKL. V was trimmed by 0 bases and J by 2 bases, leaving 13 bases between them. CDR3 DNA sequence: TGCGCCAGCAGCCAAGAGTTGGTACAAACAAACACTGAAGCTTTCTTT. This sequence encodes CASSQELVQTNTEAFF.

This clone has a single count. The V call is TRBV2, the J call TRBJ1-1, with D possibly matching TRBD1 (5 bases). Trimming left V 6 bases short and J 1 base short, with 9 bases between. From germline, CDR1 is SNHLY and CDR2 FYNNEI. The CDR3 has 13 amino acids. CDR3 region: CASRLTGNTEAFF. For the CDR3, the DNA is TGTGCCAGCAGACTTACAGGGAACACTGAAGCTTTCTTT.

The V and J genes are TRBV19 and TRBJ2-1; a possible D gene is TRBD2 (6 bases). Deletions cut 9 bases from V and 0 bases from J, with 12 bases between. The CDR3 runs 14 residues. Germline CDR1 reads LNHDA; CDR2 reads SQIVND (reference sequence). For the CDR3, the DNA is TGTGCCAGCGGACTAATTAACTCCTACAATGAGCAGTTCTTC. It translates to CASGLINSYNEQFF.

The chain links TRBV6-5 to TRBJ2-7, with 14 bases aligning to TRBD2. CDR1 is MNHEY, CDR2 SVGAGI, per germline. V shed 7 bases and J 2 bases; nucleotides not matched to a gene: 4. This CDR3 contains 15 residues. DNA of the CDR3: TGTGCCAGCACCCGGACTAGCGGGGGGACCTACGAGCAGTACTTC. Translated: CASTRTSGGTYEQYF.

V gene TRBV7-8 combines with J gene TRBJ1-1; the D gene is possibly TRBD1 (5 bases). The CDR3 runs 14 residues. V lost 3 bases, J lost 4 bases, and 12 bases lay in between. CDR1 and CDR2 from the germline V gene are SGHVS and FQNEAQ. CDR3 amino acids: CASSFLRVGTEAFF. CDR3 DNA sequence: TGTGCCAGCAGCTTCCTCAGGGTGGGCACTGAAGCTTTCTTT.

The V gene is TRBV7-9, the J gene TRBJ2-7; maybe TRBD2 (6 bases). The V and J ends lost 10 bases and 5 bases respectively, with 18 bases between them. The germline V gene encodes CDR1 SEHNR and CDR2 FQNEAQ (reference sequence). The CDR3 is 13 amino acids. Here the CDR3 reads CATRRQGGDEQYF. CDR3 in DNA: TGTGCCACCCGGAGGCAGGGAGGCGACGAGCAGTACTTC.

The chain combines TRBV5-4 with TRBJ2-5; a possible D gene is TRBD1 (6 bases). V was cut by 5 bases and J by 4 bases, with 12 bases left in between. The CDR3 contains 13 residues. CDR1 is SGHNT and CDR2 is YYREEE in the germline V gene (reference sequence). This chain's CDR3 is CASRGAPRETQYF. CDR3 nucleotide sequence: TGTGCCAGCAGGGGGGCTCCAAGAGAGACCCAGTACTTC.

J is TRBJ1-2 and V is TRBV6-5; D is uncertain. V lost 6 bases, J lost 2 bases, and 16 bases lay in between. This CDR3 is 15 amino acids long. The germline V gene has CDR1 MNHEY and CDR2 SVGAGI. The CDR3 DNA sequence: TGTGCCAGCAGCCCATATGAGGGCGTAAACTATGGCTACACCTTC. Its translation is CASSPYEGVNYGYTF.

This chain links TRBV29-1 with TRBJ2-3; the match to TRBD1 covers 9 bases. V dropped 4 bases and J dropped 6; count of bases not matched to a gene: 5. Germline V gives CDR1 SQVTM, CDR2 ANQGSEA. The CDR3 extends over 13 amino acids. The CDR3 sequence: CSVGTGVRDTQYF. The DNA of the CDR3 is TGCAGCGTTGGGACAGGGGTACGGGATACGCAGTATTTT.

The CDR3 loop reads CASSPRLAGDPTSGEQYF. Here the CDR3 DNA reads TGCGCCAGCAGCCCCCGACTAGCGGGGGATCCAACCTCTGGAGAGCAGTACTTC. The chain joins TRBV5-1 to TRBJ2-7; 12 positions match TRBD2. The germline V gene has CDR1 SGHRS and CDR2 YFSETQ. J was trimmed by 7 bases and V by 4 bases; bases with no gene match: 18. The CDR3 length is 18 residues.

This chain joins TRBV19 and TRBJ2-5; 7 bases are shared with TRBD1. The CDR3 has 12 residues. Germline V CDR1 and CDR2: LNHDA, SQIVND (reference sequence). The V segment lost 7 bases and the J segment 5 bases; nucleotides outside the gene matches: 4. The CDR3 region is CASKGQFETQYF. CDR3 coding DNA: TGTGCCAGTAAGGGACAGTTCGAGACCCAGTACTTC.

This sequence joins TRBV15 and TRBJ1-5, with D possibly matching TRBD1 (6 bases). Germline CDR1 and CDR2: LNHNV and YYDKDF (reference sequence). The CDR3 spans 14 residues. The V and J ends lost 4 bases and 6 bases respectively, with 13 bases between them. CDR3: CATSTRQASQPQHF. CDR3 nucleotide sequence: TGTGCCACCAGCACCCGACAGGCTAGTCAGCCCCAGCATTTT. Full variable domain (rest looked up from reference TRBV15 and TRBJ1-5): DAMVIQNPRYQVTQFGKPVTLSCSQTLNHNVMYWYQQKSSQAPKLLFHYYDKDFNNEADTPDNFQSRRPNTSFCFLDIRSPGLGDTAMYLCATSTRQASQPQHFGDGTRLSIL.

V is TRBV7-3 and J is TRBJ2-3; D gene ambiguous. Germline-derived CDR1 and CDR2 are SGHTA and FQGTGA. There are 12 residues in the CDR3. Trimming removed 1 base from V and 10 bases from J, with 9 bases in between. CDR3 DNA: TGTGCCAGCAGCTTAAATCCGGGTCCGCAGTATTTT. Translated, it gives CASSLNPGPQYF.

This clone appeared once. The CDR3 loop reads CASNVQGAGQPQHF. CDR3 coding DNA: TGTGCCAGCAACGTTCAGGGGGCGGGTCAGCCCCAGCATTTT. J is TRBJ1-5 and V is TRBV6-1; 8 nucleotides match TRBD1. Germline V CDR1 and CDR2: MNHNS, SASEGT. CDR3 length: 14 residues. The ends lost 7 bases at V and 6 bases at J; junction bases unmatched: 8.

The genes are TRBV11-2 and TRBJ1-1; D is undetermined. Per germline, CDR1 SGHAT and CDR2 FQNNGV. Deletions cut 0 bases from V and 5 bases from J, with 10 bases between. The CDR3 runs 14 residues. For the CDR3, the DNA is TGTGCCAGCAGCTTAGATTCGGCGGGGACTGAAGCTTTCTTT. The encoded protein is CASSLDSAGTEAFF.

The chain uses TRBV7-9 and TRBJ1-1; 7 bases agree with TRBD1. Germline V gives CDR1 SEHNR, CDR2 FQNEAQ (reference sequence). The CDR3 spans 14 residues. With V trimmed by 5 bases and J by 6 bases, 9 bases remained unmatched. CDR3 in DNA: TGTGCCAGCAGCCAATTACAGGGGCGCGCTGAAGCTTTCTTT. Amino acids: CASSQLQGRAEAFF. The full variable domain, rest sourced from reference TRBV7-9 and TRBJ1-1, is DTGVSQNPRHKITKRGQNVTFRCDPISEHNRLYWYRQTLGQGPEFLTYFQNEAQLEKSRLLSDRFSAERPKGSFSTLEIQRTEQGDSAMYLCASSQLQGRAEAFFGQGTRLTVV.

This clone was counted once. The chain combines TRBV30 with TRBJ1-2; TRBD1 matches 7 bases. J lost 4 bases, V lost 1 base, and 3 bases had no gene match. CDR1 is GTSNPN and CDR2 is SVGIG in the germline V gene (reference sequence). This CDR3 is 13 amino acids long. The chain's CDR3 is CAWSARQGYGYTF. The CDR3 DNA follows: TGTGCCTGGAGTGCGAGACAGGGCTATGGCTACACCTTC.